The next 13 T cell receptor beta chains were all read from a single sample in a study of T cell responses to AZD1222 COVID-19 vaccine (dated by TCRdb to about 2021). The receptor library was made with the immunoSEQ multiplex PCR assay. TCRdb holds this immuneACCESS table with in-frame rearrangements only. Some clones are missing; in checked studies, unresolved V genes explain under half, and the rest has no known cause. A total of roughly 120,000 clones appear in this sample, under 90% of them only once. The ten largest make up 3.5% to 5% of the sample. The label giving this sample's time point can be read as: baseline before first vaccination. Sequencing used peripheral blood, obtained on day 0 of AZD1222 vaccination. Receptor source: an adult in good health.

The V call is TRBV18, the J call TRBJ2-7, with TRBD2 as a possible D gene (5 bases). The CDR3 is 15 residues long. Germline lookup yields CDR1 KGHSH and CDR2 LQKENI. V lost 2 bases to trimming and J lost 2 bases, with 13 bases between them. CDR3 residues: CASSPGGRATYEQYF. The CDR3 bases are TGTGCCAGCTCACCAGGAGGAAGAGCGACCTACGAGCAGTACTTC. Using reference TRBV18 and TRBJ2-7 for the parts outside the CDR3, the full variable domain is NAGVMQNPRHLVRRRGQEARLRCSPMKGHSHVYWYRQLPEEGLKFMVYLQKENIIDESGMPKERFSAEFPKEGPSILRIQQVVRGDSAAYFCASSPGGRATYEQYFGPGTRLTVT.

The CDR3 DNA follows: TGTGCCAGTAGTAAAGGGGGCTCTGGAAACACCATATATTTT. As protein: CASSKGGSGNTIYF. The V and J genes are TRBV19 and TRBJ1-3; tentative D call: TRBD1 (6 bases). The CDR3 sequence is 14 residues long. The V end lost 4 bases, the J end lost 0 bases, and 7 bases lay between the germline ends. Germline CDR1 LNHDA, CDR2 SQIVND (reference sequence). The whole variable domain, filled in from reference TRBV19 and TRBJ1-3, reads DGGITQSPKYLFRKEGQNVTLSCEQNLNHDAMYWYRQDPGQGLRLIYYSQIVNDFQKGDIAEGYSVSREKKESFPLTVTSAQKNPTAFYLCASSKGGSGNTIYFGEGSWLTVV.

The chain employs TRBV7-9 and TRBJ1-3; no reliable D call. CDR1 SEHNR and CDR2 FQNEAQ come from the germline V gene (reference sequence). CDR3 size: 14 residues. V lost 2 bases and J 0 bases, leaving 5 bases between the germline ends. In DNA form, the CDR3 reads TGTGCCAGCAGCTTATTAACCTCTGGAAACACCATATATTTT. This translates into CASSLLTSGNTIYF.

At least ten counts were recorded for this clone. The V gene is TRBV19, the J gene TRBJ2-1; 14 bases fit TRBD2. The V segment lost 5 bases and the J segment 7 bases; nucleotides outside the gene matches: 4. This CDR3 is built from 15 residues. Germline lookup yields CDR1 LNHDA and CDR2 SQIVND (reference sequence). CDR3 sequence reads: CASSPRLAGGNEQFF. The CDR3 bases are TGTGCCAGTAGTCCCCGACTAGCGGGGGGGAATGAGCAGTTCTTC.

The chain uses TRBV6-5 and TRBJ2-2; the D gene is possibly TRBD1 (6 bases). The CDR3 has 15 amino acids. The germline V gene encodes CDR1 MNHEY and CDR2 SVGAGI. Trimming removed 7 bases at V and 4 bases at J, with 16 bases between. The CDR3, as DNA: TGTGCCAGCACCTTACAGGGTTCCAGCACCGGGGAGCTGTTTTTT. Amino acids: CASTLQGSSTGELFF.

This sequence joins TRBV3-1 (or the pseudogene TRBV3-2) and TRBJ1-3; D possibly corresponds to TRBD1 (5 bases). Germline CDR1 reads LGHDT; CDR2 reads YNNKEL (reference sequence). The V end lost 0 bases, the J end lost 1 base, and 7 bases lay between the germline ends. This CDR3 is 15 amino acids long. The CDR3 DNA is TGTGCCAGCAGCCAAGATCCAGGGTCTGGAAACACCATATATTTT. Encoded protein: CASSQDPGSGNTIYF.

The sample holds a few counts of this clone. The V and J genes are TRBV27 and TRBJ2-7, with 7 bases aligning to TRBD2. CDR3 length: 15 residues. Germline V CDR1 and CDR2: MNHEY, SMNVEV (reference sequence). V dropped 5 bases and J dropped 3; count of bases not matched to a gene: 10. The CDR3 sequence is CASSTSLGLRYEQYF. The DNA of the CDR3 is TGTGCCAGCAGTACTTCCCTGGGACTACGCTACGAGCAGTACTTC.

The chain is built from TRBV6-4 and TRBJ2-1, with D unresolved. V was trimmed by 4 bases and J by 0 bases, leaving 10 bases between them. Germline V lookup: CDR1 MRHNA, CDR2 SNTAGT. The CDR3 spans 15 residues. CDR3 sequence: CASSAEFFSYNEQFF. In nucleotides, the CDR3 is TGTGCCAGCAGTGCAGAGTTTTTCTCCTACAATGAGCAGTTCTTC.

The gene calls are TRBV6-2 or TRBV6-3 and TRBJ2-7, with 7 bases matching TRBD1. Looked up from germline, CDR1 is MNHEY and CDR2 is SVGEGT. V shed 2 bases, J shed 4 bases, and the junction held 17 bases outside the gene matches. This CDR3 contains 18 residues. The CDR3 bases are TGTGCCAGCAGTTACCGGCCAGGACCGGGTAGGGGGCCTTACGAGCAGTACTTC. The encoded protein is CASSYRPGPGRGPYEQYF.

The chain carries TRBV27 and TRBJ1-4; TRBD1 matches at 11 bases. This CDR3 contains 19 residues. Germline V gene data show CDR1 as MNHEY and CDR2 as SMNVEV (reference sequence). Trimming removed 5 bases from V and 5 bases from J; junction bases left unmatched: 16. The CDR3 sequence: CASSPTWTGGLWGNEKLFF. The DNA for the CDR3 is TGTGCCAGCAGTCCGACGTGGACAGGGGGCCTTTGGGGGAATGAAAAACTGTTTTTT.

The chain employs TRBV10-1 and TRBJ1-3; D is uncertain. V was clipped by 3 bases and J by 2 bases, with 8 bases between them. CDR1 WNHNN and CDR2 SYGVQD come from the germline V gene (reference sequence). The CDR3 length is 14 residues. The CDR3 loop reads CASSEKATGNTIYF. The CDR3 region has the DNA TGCGCCAGCAGTGAAAAAGCGACTGGAAACACCATATATTTT.

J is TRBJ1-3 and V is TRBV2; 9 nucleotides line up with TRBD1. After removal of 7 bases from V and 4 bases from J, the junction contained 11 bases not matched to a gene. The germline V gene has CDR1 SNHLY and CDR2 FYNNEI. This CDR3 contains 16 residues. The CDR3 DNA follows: TGTGCCAGCACCAGACCCACAGGGGGCGCGGGAAACACCATATATTTT. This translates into CASTRPTGGAGNTIYF.

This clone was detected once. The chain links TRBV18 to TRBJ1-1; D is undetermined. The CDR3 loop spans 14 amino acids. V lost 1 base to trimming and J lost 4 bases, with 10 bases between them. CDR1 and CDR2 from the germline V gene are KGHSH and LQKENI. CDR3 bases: TGTGCCAGCTCACCACGGGGTGTTGGCACTGAAGCTTTCTTT. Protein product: CASSPRGVGTEAFF.